A single sample is the source of the 21 T cell receptor beta chains below, sequenced in a study of blood T cell repertoires in COVID-19. Data came from immunoSEQ multiplex PCR; TCRdb stores just in-frame clones and leaves some out. Among about 210,000 clones, roughly 83% were seen once, and the ten largest hold around 6%. Sequencing was performed on PBMCs or T cells enriched from blood (not recorded which). The receptor source for this set is a man between 35 and 55 years old with acute COVID-19.

This sequence joins TRBV7-8 and TRBJ2-3, with TRBD2 matching over 12 bases. The J segment lost 4 bases and the V segment lost 5 bases, leaving 16 bases of the junction unmatched. The CDR3 is 19 amino acids. Germline lookup yields CDR1 SGHVS and CDR2 FQNEAQ. The CDR3 region has the DNA TGTGCCAGCAGCCCCTACCGTACTAGCGGGAGGCAGGGCCCAGATACGCAGTATTTT. Translated, it gives CASSPYRTSGRQGPDTQYF.

The chain couples TRBV15 to TRBJ1-4; tentative D call: TRBD1 (6 bases). Germline values: CDR1 LNHNV, CDR2 YYDKDF (reference sequence). The CDR3 is 15 amino acids. The germline V and J ends were trimmed by 1 base and 8 bases, with 14 bases remaining between them. In nucleotides, the CDR3 is TGTGCCACCAGCAGAGGTCGGGGGGCATGGGAAAAACTGTTTTTT. Residues: CATSRGRGAWEKLFF. Together with reference TRBV15 and TRBJ1-4, the CDR3 gives the full variable domain: DAMVIQNPRYQVTQFGKPVTLSCSQTLNHNVMYWYQQKSSQAPKLLFHYYDKDFNNEADTPDNFQSRRPNTSFCFLDIRSPGLGDTAMYLCATSRGRGAWEKLFFGSGTQLSVL.

This chain connects TRBV12-5 to TRBJ2-3; D may be TRBD1 (6 bases). The CDR3 sequence is 15 residues long. CDR1 is LGHNT, CDR2 FRNRAP, per germline. Trimming removed 6 bases from V and 2 bases from J, with 15 bases in between. Here the CDR3 DNA reads TGTGCTAGTGGCAGGACAGTGGAGATCACAGATACGCAGTATTTT. This sequence encodes CASGRTVEITDTQYF. The entire variable domain, with the rest obtained from reference TRBV12-5 and TRBJ2-3, is as follows: DARVTQTPRHKVTEMGQEVTMRCQPILGHNTVFWYRQTMMQGLELLAYFRNRAPLDDSGMPKDRFSAEMPDATLATLKIQPSEPRDSAVYFCASGRTVEITDTQYFGPGTRLTVL.

The rearrangement uses TRBV28 and TRBJ1-5, with TRBD1 identical over 7 bases. The germline V gene encodes CDR1 MDHEN and CDR2 SYDVKM. This CDR3 is built from 17 residues. V gave up 4 bases and J gave up 0 bases; unmatched junction bases: 9. For the CDR3, the DNA is TGTGCCAGCAGTTCCCCGGGACAGCCATATAGCAATCAGCCCCAGCATTTT. Its protein is CASSSPGQPYSNQPQHF.

V usage is TRBV27 and J usage is TRBJ2-5, with D possibly matching TRBD2 (5 bases). CDR1 and CDR2 (germline): MNHEY, SMNVEV (reference sequence). CDR3 length: 13 amino acids. Trimming left V 3 bases short and J 4 bases short, with 9 bases between. The CDR3 nucleotides read TGTGCCAGCAGTTTGCGACTACGAGAGACCCAGTACTTC. It encodes CASSLRLRETQYF.

The chain uses TRBV3-1 (or the pseudogene TRBV3-2) and TRBJ1-4; D not certain. Germline V gene data show CDR1 as LGHDT and CDR2 as YNNKEL (reference sequence). CDR3 size: 11 residues. V gave up 3 bases and J gave up 10 bases, with 6 bases separating them. CDR3 region: CASSHEAKLFF. Written as DNA, the CDR3 is TGTGCCAGCAGCCATGAGGCAAAACTGTTTTTT.

The J gene is TRBJ2-3, the V gene TRBV27; 7 nucleotides match TRBD2. Unmatched junction bases numbered 6, after V lost 6 bases and J lost 0 bases. Germline-derived CDR1 and CDR2 are MNHEY and SMNVEV (reference sequence). This CDR3 has 15 residues. The CDR3 loop reads CASRRLAASTDTQYF. DNA for the CDR3: TGTGCCAGCAGGAGACTAGCAGCTAGCACAGATACGCAGTATTTT.

The chain employs TRBV30 and TRBJ1-1, with D tentatively TRBD1 (5 bases). The CDR3 has 12 amino acids. Trimming pared 0 bases from V and 4 bases from J, leaving 6 bases between. Looked up from germline, CDR1 is GTSNPN and CDR2 is SVGIG (reference sequence). CDR3 loop: CAWSVRVTEAFF. In nucleotides, the CDR3 is TGTGCCTGGAGTGTCAGGGTCACTGAAGCTTTCTTT.

V gene TRBV19 combines with J gene TRBJ1-2; unclear D gene. The length of the CDR3 is 14 residues. From germline, CDR1 is LNHDA and CDR2 SQIVND (reference sequence). V lost 6 bases to trimming and J lost 6 bases, with 17 bases between them. CDR3 DNA: TGTGCCAGTAGCCCGGACTCGCCGGCGAATGGCTACACCTTC. Protein sequence: CASSPDSPANGYTF.

The gene calls are TRBV2 and TRBJ2-7; possibly TRBD1 for D (6 bases). The CDR3 loop spans 13 amino acids. V was shortened by 6 bases and J by 10 bases, with 19 bases between the two germline ends. CDR1 is SNHLY and CDR2 is FYNNEI in the germline V gene. CDR3 loop: CASRSGQSSNQYF. The DNA of the CDR3 is TGTGCCAGCAGGAGCGGACAGTCCTCTAACCAGTACTTC.

The V call is TRBV24-1, the J call TRBJ2-3; 9 bases are a match to TRBD2. The CDR3 sequence is 17 residues long. V lost 2 bases to trimming and J lost 2 bases; unmatched junction nucleotides: 7. Germline values: CDR1 KGHDR, CDR2 SFDVKD. DNA of the CDR3: TGTGCCACCAGTGATTGGACTAGCGTTGGTAACACAGATACGCAGTATTTT. Amino acids: CATSDWTSVGNTDTQYF.

This chain uses TRBV21-1 with TRBJ1-4; the table's D call, TRBD1, has no DNA check behind it. TRBV21-1 is recorded as a pseudogene. The CDR3 runs 17 residues. The DNA of the CDR3 is TGTGCCAGCAGCAAAGAGGGGTCACGGCAGTCTAATGAAAAACTGTTTTTT. Residues: CASSKEGSRQSNEKLFF.

This chain uses TRBV11-3 with TRBJ2-5, with D hard to call. This CDR3 has 13 amino acids. Germline CDR1 and CDR2: SGHNT and YENEEA. Trimming removed 3 bases at V and 7 bases at J, with 12 bases between. The CDR3 is CASSLGRIGTQYF. CDR3 DNA: TGTGCCAGCAGCTTGGGCAGGATAGGGACCCAGTACTTC.

J is TRBJ2-3 and V is TRBV6-2 or TRBV6-3; D perhaps matches TRBD2 (5 bases). Germline lookup yields CDR1 MNHEY and CDR2 SVGEGT. V lost 6 bases to trimming and J lost 2 bases, with 9 bases between them. The CDR3 totals 13 residues. The DNA of the CDR3 is TGTGCCAGCAGCGGACTGTACACAGATACGCAGTATTTT. Protein product: CASSGLYTDTQYF.

Only a few counts were recorded for this clone. The rearrangement links TRBV7-2 to TRBJ1-6, with a weak D call TRBD1 (5 bases). The CDR3 sequence is 13 residues long. The germline V and J ends were trimmed by 1 base and 8 bases, with 6 bases remaining between them. CDR1 and CDR2 (germline): SGHTA, FQGNSA. The CDR3 nucleotides read TGTGCCAGCAGCTTAGGGGGGGATTCACCCCTCCACTTT. The encoded protein is CASSLGGDSPLHF.

This clone was seen once. This sequence joins TRBV4-1 and TRBJ2-2; 12 nucleotides align to TRBD1. Trimming at V came to 1 base and at J to 4 bases, leaving 10 bases not matched to a gene. The CDR3 has 19 residues. The germline gives CDR1 MGHRA, CDR2 YSYEKL. The CDR3 loop reads CASSQVFRDRGPFTGELFF. The CDR3 nucleotides read TGCGCCAGCAGCCAAGTTTTCCGGGACAGGGGGCCTTTCACCGGGGAGCTGTTTTTT.

The V call is TRBV28, the J call TRBJ1-2, with D unresolved. Germline V gene data show CDR1 as MDHEN and CDR2 as SYDVKM. The CDR3 consists of 14 residues. V was clipped by 3 bases and J by 2 bases, with 10 bases between them. The CDR3 sequence: CASSLAVRNYGYTF. CDR3 DNA: TGTGCCAGCAGTTTGGCAGTGAGGAACTATGGCTACACCTTC.

The chain couples TRBV4-1 to TRBJ2-3; 8 bases map to TRBD2. V dropped 2 bases and J dropped 5; count of bases not matched to a gene: 6. The CDR3 is 15 residues long. Germline V gives CDR1 MGHRA, CDR2 YSYEKL. CDR3 nucleotides: TGCGCCAGCAGCCAACGGGAGGGCCGACGAGATACGCAGTATTTT. This codes for CASSQREGRRDTQYF.

The CDR3 DNA reads TGTGCCAGCAGTTACTCGAGGTGGTCTGACGAGCAGTACTTC. Its translation: CASSYSRWSDEQYF. This chain joins TRBV6-5 and TRBJ2-7; unclear D gene. The CDR3 loop spans 14 amino acids. Germline V gene lookup returns CDR1 MNHEY and CDR2 SVGAGI. The ends were cut back, 0 bases at V and 5 bases at J, with 11 bases in the middle.

A few counts support this clone. This chain uses TRBV5-8 with TRBJ1-1; a weak D match, TRBD1 (5 bases). The germline V and J ends were trimmed by 6 bases and 4 bases, with 13 bases remaining between them. CDR3 length: 13 residues. Looked up from germline, CDR1 is SGHTS and CDR2 is YDEGEE. The CDR3 spells CASNRGRTTEAFF. The CDR3 nucleotides read TGTGCCAGCAACCGGGGGAGGACCACTGAAGCTTTCTTT. Full variable domain (missing parts from reference TRBV5-8 and TRBJ1-1): EAGVTQSPTHLIKTRGQQATLRCSPISGHTSVYWYQQALGLGLQFLLWYDEGEERNRGNFPPRFSGRQFPNYSSELNVNALELEDSALYLCASNRGRTTEAFFGQGTRLTVV.

This clone has a single count. The genes are TRBV7-3 and TRBJ2-2, with TRBD2 as a possible D gene (6 bases). Trimming removed 1 base at V and 1 base at J, with 10 bases between. Looked up from germline, CDR1 is SGHTA and CDR2 is FQGTGA. The CDR3 covers 16 residues. Here the CDR3 reads CASSLRPGGNTGELFF. Written as DNA, the CDR3 is TGTGCCAGCAGCTTAAGGCCCGGGGGGAACACCGGGGAGCTGTTTTTT. Full variable domain (outside the CDR3, taken from reference TRBV7-3 and TRBJ2-2): GAGVSQTPSNKVTEKGKYVELRCDPISGHTALYWYRQSLGQGPEFLIYFQGTGAADDSGLPNDRFFAVRPEGSVSTLKIQRTERGDSAVYLCASSLRPGGNTGELFFGEGSRLTVL.